These T cell receptor beta chains were read from a single sample in a study of post-analysis software for immune sequencing data. TCRdb re-derived calls from the PCR reads in MiXCR, one entry per CDR3 protein. The top ten hold around an eighth of the sample, which has hundreds of thousands of distinct CDR3 sequences, roughly 45% seen once. The sample consisted of blood. The receptors were gathered from a girl between 5 and 17 years old with multiple sclerosis. Each CDR3 is given with its conserved first and last residue. A D gene is named only where the DNA matches it firmly. A row's size may be missing; if present it is once, few, many or a size class.

cdr3_nt	cdr3_aa	v_call	j_call	clone_size	cdr3_length	d_call
TGTGCCAGCAGCCCAAGCTCATCCTACAATGAGCAGTACTTC	CASSPSSSYNEQYF	TRBV7-3	TRBJ2-7	-	14	-
TGTGCCAGCAGTTCCCCCCTGGGAGGGCCAACCTCCGCCGAGCAGTACTTC	CASSSPLGGPTSAEQYF	TRBV28	TRBJ2-7	-	17	TRBD2
TGTGCCAGCAGTTTTATTGATGAGCAGTTCTTC	CASSFIDEQFF	TRBV12-3/TRBV12-4	TRBJ2-1	-	11	-
TGTGCCAGCACCAGGTGGACAGATACGCAGTATTTT	CASTRWTDTQYF	TRBV28	TRBJ2-3	-	12	-
TGCGCCAGCAGCCAAGATAGGAATACGCAGTATTTT	CASSQDRNTQYF	TRBV4-1	TRBJ2-3	few	12	-
TGCACCTTTGTCGGGGGGCCCACTGAAGCTTTCTTT	CTFVGGPTEAFF	TRBV29-1	TRBJ1-1	once	12	-
TGTGCCACCGCTAGTCTGAGCGGGAGGGCCGGTATAGATGAGCAGTTCTTC	CATASLSGRAGIDEQFF	TRBV10-3	TRBJ2-1	-	17	TRBD2
TGTGCCAGCAGCGCCTACGCTGACACGGGGGAGCAGTACTTC	CASSAYADTGEQYF	TRBV7-6	TRBJ2-7	-	14	-
TGCAGTGCTAGAGCTAGTACTGGTTTCGCCGCGGGAGAGCAGTACTTC	CSARASTGFAAGEQYF	TRBV20-1	TRBJ2-7	-	16	-
TGTGCCAGCAGCAATCTAGCGGGAGGGGCAGATACGCAGTATTTT	CASSNLAGGADTQYF	TRBV7-3	TRBJ2-3	-	15	TRBD2
TGCGCCAGCAGCTCCCTATCAGGGGGACTAGCAAACGAGCAGTACTTC	CASSSLSGGLANEQYF	TRBV5-1	TRBJ2-7	-	16	TRBD2
TGTGCCAGCACGGGAACCAGGGGTACGCAGTATTTT	CASTGTRGTQYF	TRBV7-9	TRBJ2-3	few	12	-
TGTGCCAGCAGTCCCGGGACAGGGGAGGAAAAACTGTTTTTT	CASSPGTGEEKLFF	TRBV12-3/TRBV12-4	TRBJ1-4	-	14	TRBD1
TGTGCCAGCAGTTTGGTGGGCATACTAGCCAAAAACATTCAGTACTTC	CASSLVGILAKNIQYF	TRBV28	TRBJ2-4	-	16	-
TGTGCCAGCAGTCAAACGAGTAGCCACAGCAATGAGCAGTTCTTC	CASSQTSSHSNEQFF	TRBV14	TRBJ2-1	few	15	-
TGTGCCAGCAGCCCCCGCCGGCTCTACGAGCAGTACTTC	CASSPRRLYEQYF	TRBV28	TRBJ2-7	-	13	-
TGCAGCGTTGAAGTCCTGAGAAACAGGCTCCAAGAGACCCAGTACTTC	CSVEVLRNRLQETQYF	TRBV29-1	TRBJ2-5	few	16	-
TGTGCCACGGGGACAGGTGACGAGACCCAGTACTTC	CATGTGDETQYF	TRBV24-1	TRBJ2-5	few	12	TRBD1
TGTGCCAGCAGCAAAGGGGGACAGGGGAACACTGAAGCTTTCTTT	CASSKGGQGNTEAFF	TRBV6-2/TRBV6-3	TRBJ1-1	-	15	TRBD1
TGCGCCAGCAGCCCGACCCCGGGAGGCGAGACCCAGTACTTC	CASSPTPGGETQYF	TRBV5-1	TRBJ2-5	-	14	TRBD2
TGTGCCAGCAGCCAAATAGCGGGAGTGAGTTACAATGAGCAGTTCTTC	CASSQIAGVSYNEQFF	TRBV3-1	TRBJ2-1	-	16	TRBD2
TGCAGTGCTAGAGACACATGGGGGGCTTGGCAGTATTTT	CSARDTWGAWQYF	TRBV20-1	TRBJ2-3	-	13	-
TGTGCCAGCAGCCCCAGGACTAGCGGGAGGGACTCCTACGAGCAGTACTTC	CASSPRTSGRDSYEQYF	TRBV7-2	TRBJ2-7	-	17	TRBD2
TGCAGTGCTAGAAGCCCGCAGCGTGGGGATGAGCAGTTCTTC	CSARSPQRGDEQFF	TRBV20-1	TRBJ2-1	-	14	-
TGCAGTGCTAGAGATGAGCGGACAGGGGGAGAGACCCAGTACTTC	CSARDERTGGETQYF	TRBV20-1	TRBJ2-5	-	15	TRBD1
TGCGCCAGCAGCTTGGTTAAGGCGGGCCCGAACTACGAGCAGTACTTC	CASSLVKAGPNYEQYF	TRBV5-1	TRBJ2-7	once	16	-
TGTGCCAGCCTTGATCAGATCTCTGGGGCCAACGTCCTGACTTTC	CASLDQISGANVLTF	TRBV28	TRBJ2-6	-	15	-
TGTGCCAGCAGTTTCGGGCCCGTAGATACGCAGTATTTT	CASSFGPVDTQYF	TRBV6-6	TRBJ2-3	-	13	-
TGCAGTGCTAGGACAGGGGGGGACAATGAGCAGTTCTTC	CSARTGGDNEQFF	TRBV20-1	TRBJ2-1	-	13	TRBD1
TGCGCCAGCAGCTTGGGGACTAGCGGGAGGTCGGAGAATGAGCAGTTCTTC	CASSLGTSGRSENEQFF	TRBV5-1	TRBJ2-1	few	17	TRBD2
TGTGCCATCAAACCTAGCGGGAGTACCCATGAGCAGTTCTTC	CAIKPSGSTHEQFF	TRBV10-3	TRBJ2-1	-	14	TRBD2
TGTGCCAGCAGTTTCTCAGGGAATAATTCACCCCTCCACTTT	CASSFSGNNSPLHF	TRBV27	TRBJ1-6	few	14	-
TGCGCCAGCAGCTTGGTATCCCAGGGAGGCAATGAGCAGTTCTTC	CASSLVSQGGNEQFF	TRBV5-1	TRBJ2-1	-	15	-
TGTGCCAGCAGTGTGAATACGCAGTATTTT	CASSVNTQYF	TRBV2	TRBJ2-3	-	10	-
TGTGCCAGCAGTTCCAGGGGGCGCGGCTACGAGCAGTACTTC	CASSSRGRGYEQYF	TRBV28	TRBJ2-7	-	14	TRBD1
TGTGCCAGCAGCGAGAAGGGACTTCAGATTCAGTACTTC	CASSEKGLQIQYF	TRBV9	TRBJ2-4	-	13	-
TGCGCCAGCAGTGAGTCAGGCATCACAGATACGCAGTATTTT	CASSESGITDTQYF	TRBV10-2	TRBJ2-3	-	14	-
TGCGCCAGCAGCTTGGACAGGGACGATGAGCAGTTCTTC	CASSLDRDDEQFF	TRBV5-1	TRBJ2-1	-	13	-
TGCAGCGTTGAATTGGGACTAGCGGTCTACAATGAGCAGTTCTTC	CSVELGLAVYNEQFF	TRBV29-1	TRBJ2-1	-	15	TRBD2
TGCAGCGTTGCCGCAGGGGGCAATCAGCCCCAGCATTTT	CSVAAGGNQPQHF	TRBV29-1	TRBJ1-5	few	13	-
TGTGCCAGCAGCGGGACAGTCGGGGAAGCTTTCTTT	CASSGTVGEAFF	TRBV9	TRBJ1-1	once	12	-
TGTGCCAGTAGTCCGTCGGACAGGGAACTCACTGAAGCTTTCTTT	CASSPSDRELTEAFF	TRBV19	TRBJ1-1	few	15	TRBD1
TGTGCCAGCAGCTTAGTGGGCGGGATGCGACTGGAGACCCAGTACTTC	CASSLVGGMRLETQYF	TRBV7-6	TRBJ2-5	-	16	-
TGTGCCAGCAGTGACCCCACAGGGAGTAATGAAAAACTGTTTTTT	CASSDPTGSNEKLFF	TRBV6-2/TRBV6-3	TRBJ1-4	-	15	-
TGTGCCAGTAGTATAAGCGGGATCGGCAATGAGCAGTTCTTC	CASSISGIGNEQFF	TRBV19	TRBJ2-1	-	14	TRBD2
TGTGCCAGCAGTCCGGGGACTGCGGAGACCCAGTACTTC	CASSPGTAETQYF	TRBV3-1	TRBJ2-5	-	13	-
TGCAGCGCCGAGGTGAGACCGACCGGGACTCAACCCACTAACTATGGCTACACCTTC	CSAEVRPTGTQPTNYGYTF	TRBV29-1	TRBJ1-2	-	19	-
TGCAGCGTTGAAGGTAAAAAGGGACTAGCTATCTACGAGCAGTACTTC	CSVEGKKGLAIYEQYF	TRBV29-1	TRBJ2-7	-	16	TRBD2
TGTGCCAGCAGCCAAGAGGGACTAGCGGGCGTGCTGAATGAGCAATTCTTC	CASSQEGLAGVLNEQFF	TRBV4-2	TRBJ2-1	-	17	TRBD2
TGTGCCAGCAGCCGGGGGCTGTCCCGCTACGAGCAGTACTTC	CASSRGLSRYEQYF	TRBV11-2	TRBJ2-7	-	14	-
TGTGCCAGCAGTTTAATCCCAGATGACACTGAAGCTTTCTTT	CASSLIPDDTEAFF	TRBV12-3/TRBV12-4	TRBJ1-1	-	14	-
TGTGCCACCCTGACTAGCGGGAGGGCCAGTTTCTACAATGAGCAGTTCTTC	CATLTSGRASFYNEQFF	TRBV6-6	TRBJ2-1	-	17	TRBD2
TGTGCCAGCAGCTCCGGGCGGAGGAGCTCCTACGAGCAGTACTTC	CASSSGRRSSYEQYF	TRBV7-2	TRBJ2-7	-	15	-
TGCGCCAGCAGCTTAGGGTACCATCCCAACGCCTACGAGCAGTACTTC	CASSLGYHPNAYEQYF	TRBV7-2	TRBJ2-7	-	16	-
TGTGCCAGCAGAAGCCGACAGGATATGAACACTGAAGCTTTCTTT	CASRSRQDMNTEAFF	TRBV12-3/TRBV12-4	TRBJ1-1	-	15	-
TGCGCCAGCAGTGAGTCACGAGCGGGACACAAGGCGACAGATACGCAGTATTTT	CASSESRAGHKATDTQYF	TRBV10-2	TRBJ2-3	-	18	-
TGTGCCAGCAGTTCCCCCGGGACTGGGGGGGATACGCAGTATTTT	CASSSPGTGGDTQYF	TRBV28	TRBJ2-3	-	15	-